The 17 T cell receptor beta chains reported below all come from one sample, sequenced in a study of monozygotic twins with inflammatory bowel disease. TCRdb reprocessed the 5' RACE reads; each CDR3 protein has one entry and no DNA is given. The sample totals hundreds of thousands of distinct CDR3 sequences; its top ten clones hold about 5%. Input material: blood. The receptors stem from a human donor with ulcerative colitis or Crohn's disease, or a healthy co-twin of an affected twin (not recorded which).

The chain joins TRBV27 to TRBJ1-4. The CDR3 spans 19 residues. The germline V gene has CDR1 MNHEY and CDR2 SMNVEV (reference sequence). CDR3 loop: CASSRLVVQPQEGNEKLFF.

The chain recombines TRBV20-1 with TRBJ2-1. This CDR3 is 12 amino acids long. Looked up from germline, CDR1 is DFQATT and CDR2 is SNEGSKA (reference sequence). CDR3: CSARGWLDEQFF.

This chain uses TRBV28 with TRBJ2-1; no DNA is available, so the TRBD2 call from TCRdb remains unchecked. The CDR3 runs to 14 residues. Germline loops: CDR1 MDHEN, CDR2 SYDVKM. The CDR3 protein is CASCWTSSDNEQFF.

The gene calls are TRBV7-2 and TRBJ2-3; with no DNA, the TCRdb D assignment of TRBD2 cannot be verified. CDR3 length equals 16 residues. Germline CDR1 reads SGHTA; CDR2 reads FQGNSA. This CDR3 reads CASSLGGGRLTDTQYF.

This chain connects TRBV5-1 to TRBJ2-4; the D call from TCRdb, TRBD1, cannot be confirmed without DNA. From germline, CDR1 is SGHRS and CDR2 YFSETQ. The CDR3 sequence is 14 residues long. The CDR3 loop reads CASSTSTGLNIQYF.

The chain couples TRBV28 to TRBJ2-2; TCRdb's D call, TRBD2, is unchecked because there is no DNA. The CDR3 runs to 14 residues. CDR1 and CDR2 (germline): MDHEN, SYDVKM. The CDR3 here is CASTAGEFTGELFF.

The V gene is TRBV6-5, the J gene TRBJ2-3; absent DNA, TCRdb's TRBD1 call cannot be checked. The CDR3 runs to 16 residues. Germline CDR1 is MNHEY and CDR2 is SVGAGI. CDR3 in amino acids: CASRYGGGSTTDTQYF.

The chain is built from TRBV25-1 and TRBJ2-1. Germline V gives CDR1 MGHDK, CDR2 SYGVNS. The CDR3 has 12 residues. The CDR3 sequence is CASSSQHNEQFF.

The gene calls are TRBV30 and TRBJ2-1; the D call of TRBD2 rests on TCRdb alone, since no DNA is present to check it. The V gene's germline CDR1 is GTSNPN and CDR2 SVGIG (reference sequence). This CDR3 spans 13 amino acids. This CDR3 is CAWSLGGESRQFF.

V usage is TRBV29-1 and J usage is TRBJ2-7. From germline, CDR1 is SQVTM and CDR2 ANQGSEA. This CDR3 contains 12 residues. The CDR3 here is CSATTETYEQYF.

The chain is built from TRBV7-7 and TRBJ2-2; there is no DNA to check the TCRdb D call of TRBD1. There are 18 residues in the CDR3. Germline CDR1 and CDR2: SSHAT and FNYEAQ (reference sequence). CDR3 sequence reads: CASSFKIARTAYTGELFF.

J is TRBJ1-1 and V is TRBV6-5; with no DNA, the TCRdb D assignment of TRBD1 cannot be verified. CDR3 length equals 14 residues. Per the germline V gene, CDR1 is MNHEY and CDR2 is SVGAGI. The CDR3: CASSFHRVWAEAFF.

This chain links TRBV30 with TRBJ2-3; the TCRdb D gene call, TRBD2, has no DNA to confirm it. Germline-derived CDR1 and CDR2 are GTSNPN and SVGIG (reference sequence). The CDR3 has 14 residues. The CDR3 sequence is CAWSPLAGEDTQYF.

This chain joins TRBV5-1 and TRBJ1-6; the D gene TCRdb calls, TRBD1, cannot be checked with no DNA. The germline V gene has CDR1 SGHRS and CDR2 YFSETQ. The CDR3 spans 16 residues. This CDR3 is CASRNTPGQGNSPLHF.

V and J are TRBV20-1 and TRBJ1-2. Germline CDR1 and CDR2: DFQATT and SNEGSKA (reference sequence). CDR3 length equals 15 residues. CDR3 sequence reads: CSAITGPSANYGYTF.

The chain carries TRBV7-9 and TRBJ1-4; TCRdb selects TRBD1, and the lack of DNA leaves this call unchecked. Germline V gene data show CDR1 as SEHNR and CDR2 as FQNEAQ (reference sequence). The CDR3 totals 17 residues. CDR3 residues: CAITPVGVGTGGEKLFF.

The chain carries TRBV28 and TRBJ1-1; as DNA is missing, the TRBD1 call by TCRdb cannot be tested. The germline gives CDR1 MDHEN, CDR2 SYDVKM. CDR3 length equals 17 residues. The CDR3 region is CASSLWKSGSWDLEAFF.